The 10 T cell receptor beta chains below all came from one sample that was sequenced in a study of T cell responses to AZD1222 COVID-19 vaccine. TCRdb's table, derived via immunoSEQ multiplex PCR, lists solely in-frame clones and lacks some. The sample has roughly 150,000 clones, about 92% seen once. The source material was peripheral blood, sampled 28 days after the second AZD1222 dose. The receptor set was obtained from an adult who received the AZD1222 COVID-19 vaccine.

This clone was seen just once. The chain uses TRBV27 and TRBJ2-4; 9 bases align to TRBD2. V lost 5 bases, J lost 6 bases, and 14 bases stayed unmatched. The CDR3 covers 17 residues. Germline values: CDR1 MNHEY, CDR2 SMNVEV (reference sequence). In nucleotides, the CDR3 is TGTGCCAGCAGTCCAACCTTCGGCGGGGGGGCCGGAAACATTCAGTACTTC. This sequence encodes CASSPTFGGGAGNIQYF.

The table lists this clone with a count of one. This chain connects TRBV11-2 to TRBJ1-1; D call uncertain. In germline, CDR1 is SGHAT, CDR2 FQNNGV. The V and J ends lost 1 base and 4 bases respectively, with 7 bases between them. The CDR3 spans 13 residues. CDR3 nucleotide sequence: TGTGCCAGCAGCTTAGGGGTCCCCACTGAAGCTTTCTTT. This encodes CASSLGVPTEAFF.

V usage is TRBV12-5 and J usage is TRBJ1-1, with D possibly matching TRBD1 (6 bases). Trimming cost V 0 bases and J 5 bases, with 13 bases left between them. Per the germline V gene, CDR1 is LGHNT and CDR2 is FRNRAP. This CDR3 has 15 residues. CDR3 protein: CASGLVRGGRTEAFF. The CDR3 region has the DNA TGTGCTAGTGGTTTGGTAAGGGGGGGTAGGACTGAAGCTTTCTTT.

The gene calls are TRBV5-1 and TRBJ1-1, with no clear D. CDR1 is SGHRS and CDR2 is YFSETQ in the germline V gene. Trimming removed 1 base at V and 1 base at J, with 8 bases between. The CDR3 runs 14 residues. CDR3 amino acids: CASSLSSGNTEAFF. CDR3 in DNA: TGCGCCAGCAGCTTGTCGTCAGGGAACACTGAAGCTTTCTTT.

The chain has TRBV6-5 and TRBJ1-6; 8 bases map to TRBD1. Per germline, CDR1 MNHEY and CDR2 SVGAGI. The CDR3 consists of 13 residues. Trimming cost V 5 bases and J 15 bases; bases outside gene matches: 9. CDR3 nucleotide sequence: TGTGCCAGCAGTACGGACAGGGCGGTTTTCCTCCACTTT. As protein: CASSTDRAVFLHF.

The gene calls are TRBV12-3 or TRBV12-4 and TRBJ1-2; possibly TRBD1 for D (6 bases). V was clipped by 8 bases and J by 7 bases, with 14 bases between them. There are 12 residues in the CDR3. The CDR3 coding sequence is TGTGCCAGCTCAGACAGGATTGGTGGCTACACCTTC. As protein: CASSDRIGGYTF.

This chain uses TRBV7-2 with TRBJ2-1; perhaps TRBD2 as D (6 bases). The CDR3 loop spans 16 amino acids. Germline CDR1 reads SGHTA; CDR2 reads FQGNSA. V lost 4 bases to trimming and J lost 4 bases, with 17 bases between them. This CDR3 reads CASSSLGGFSYNEQFF. CDR3 nucleotide sequence: TGTGCCAGCAGCTCCCTAGGAGGGTTCAGTTACAATGAGCAGTTCTTC.

V is TRBV21-1 and J is TRBJ2-3. TRBV21-1 is tagged as a pseudogene. The CDR3 extends over 13 amino acids. The CDR3 sequence is CASSKGGTDTQYF. The CDR3 DNA sequence: TGTGCCAGCAGCAAGGGGGGCACAGATACGCAGTATTTT.

The chain recombines TRBV4-1 with TRBJ1-1, with D tentatively TRBD1 (6 bases). Trimming removed 0 bases from V and 4 bases from J, with 15 bases in between. The CDR3 is made up of 16 amino acids. Per the germline V gene, CDR1 is MGHRA and CDR2 is YSYEKL. In DNA, the CDR3 is TGCGCCAGCAGCCAAGATTGGGGGGCGGTTGCCACTGAAGCTTTCTTT. Protein sequence: CASSQDWGAVATEAFF.

V is TRBV7-9 and J is TRBJ1-1, with D unclear. The ends were cut back, 5 bases at V and 4 bases at J, with 11 bases in the middle. CDR3 length: 13 residues. The germline V gene has CDR1 SEHNR and CDR2 FQNEAQ (reference sequence). The DNA for the CDR3 is TGTGCCAGCAGCCTTACGGAGGGCACTGAAGCTTTCTTT. This gives the protein CASSLTEGTEAFF.